This TCR beta chain was documented in a study of response to subunit inactivated influenza vaccine. As concerns this clonotype: Its target is not known.

Study-level results: It was suggested by the authors that few new T cells are recruited by each seasonal influenza vaccination.

Trimming shortened V by 0 bases and J by 2 bases, and 16 bases separated the two germline ends. This CDR3 has 17 amino acids. CDR1 and CDR2 from the germline V gene are MGHRA and YSYEKL. From the RT-PCR reads, TCRdb called clonotypes with MiXCR, one entry per CDR3 protein. The data contain about 160,000 distinct CDR3 sequences, roughly 11% of them singletons. This TCR was sampled from a man in his forties or fifties who received an inactivated influenza vaccine. The sample consisted of non-naive T cells sorted from PBMCs, taken roughly 45 days after vaccination. The rearrangement joins TRBV4-1 to TRBJ1-1; TRBD1 is a possible D gene (5 bases). DNA of the CDR3: TGCGCCAGCAGCCAAGAGGGGGACGGGCGGGTAAACACTGAAGCTTTCTTT. Its translation: CASSQEGDGRVNTEAFF.